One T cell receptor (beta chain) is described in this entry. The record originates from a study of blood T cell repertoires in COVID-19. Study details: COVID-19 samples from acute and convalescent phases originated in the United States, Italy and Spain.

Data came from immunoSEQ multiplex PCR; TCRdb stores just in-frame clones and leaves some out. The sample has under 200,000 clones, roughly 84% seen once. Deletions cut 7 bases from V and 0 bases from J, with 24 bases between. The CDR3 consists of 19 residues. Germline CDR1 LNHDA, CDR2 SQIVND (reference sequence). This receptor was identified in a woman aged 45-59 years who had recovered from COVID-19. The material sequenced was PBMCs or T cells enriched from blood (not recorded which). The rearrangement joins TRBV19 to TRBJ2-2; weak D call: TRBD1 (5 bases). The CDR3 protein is CASKKTWGLGQPNTGELFF. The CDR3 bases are TGTGCCAGTAAAAAAACCTGGGGCCTCGGGCAACCGAACACCGGGGAGCTGTTTTTT.